This entry describes one T cell receptor beta chain. This clonotype was counted many times. The clone's antigen remains unknown. There are no base qualities to consult, and no much larger clone falls within one base. cDNA was synthesized by template-switch 5'RACE using a primer with a 10-nucleotide random unique molecular identifier that tagged each TCR transcript. Each sequencing run produced over 180 million TCR-beta sequences covering 15-18 subjects. The RNeasy kit was used to extract total RNA. The KAPA Real-time Library Amplification kit was used to amplify TCR-beta VDJ regions with primers targeting the TCR constant region and the 5'RACE anchor. Sample indexes and Illumina adaptors were added in a first PCR, after which library yield was increased in a second PCR. After purification with Ampure beads, the TCR product of roughly 650 bp was size-selected on a 2% E-gel SizeSelection system. Before pooling, library quality was assessed on a Bioanalyzer, concentration was determined with Qubit, and library quantification was performed with the Kapa Library Quantification kit. Paired-end 2 x 150 bp sequencing of the libraries was performed on an Illumina HiSeq 2500. To increase sequence diversity, about 25-31% phiX was spiked into each library pool. Per the source publication's procedure: The quality-filtered reads were processed with the UMI-based MiGEC pipeline, whose error correction step removed more than 90% of the raw TCR sequences. IMGT germline references were used for aligning VDJ genes, and each clonotype was defined as a unique CDR3 amino acid sequence together with its V-J genes. Clonal expansion, Shannon diversity and CDR3 relatedness were evaluated with VDJtools (CalcPairwiseDistances, ClusterSamples), while phylogenetic trees were built in CLCbio workbench. Clones with at least 8 unique UMIs were defined as expanded, with this threshold being based on coefficient-of-variation modelling across technical triplicates. TCRdb applied fastp at Q25 and MiXCR to the public reads, then kept only in-frame beta chains. Entries are consolidated by CDR3 protein sequence, retaining the most common genes and DNA. These V and J calls are TCRdb output, not the study's own analysis. The sample includes more than 75,000 distinct CDR3 sequences, with roughly 4.3% observed a single time. The ten biggest clones cover over 5.5% of the sample.

The data belong to a study of neurological immune-mediated disorders (dated by TCRdb to the late 2010s). At the level of the whole study: Among the roughly 35 multiple sclerosis patients, relapsing-remitting MS accounted for around 30 and secondary progressive MS accounted for 3. The study compared peripheral blood TCR-beta repertoires of HTLV-I-associated myelopathy (HAM/TSP) patients, multiple sclerosis patients and healthy controls using UMI-based sequencing. Longitudinal samples, technical triplicates and paired sorted CD4+ and CD8+ T-cell subsets, alongside PBMC samples, were included among the roughly 96 TCR-beta libraries. Longitudinal HAM/TSP donors and healthy donors each had 3 time-points at intervals of about 3-40 months. The cohort included approximately 70 subjects: 14 with HAM/TSP, about 35 with multiple sclerosis, and 20 healthy controls. Study-wide findings and limitations: The MS cluster was not associated with any clinical or MRI features, and the authors stated that larger cohorts are needed. In phylogenetic analysis, the repertoires of 18 of 34 MS patients grouped into a cluster of related CDR3 sequences, which suggests a possible signature at the repertoire level. Across subjects, expanded clones never shared an identical CDR3 amino acid sequence, which suggests that the TCR-beta repertoires in every group were private. TCR clonal expansion was greatest in HAM/TSP patients and smallest in MS patients, who ranked below even healthy controls.

The time point label, as the study defines it: longitudinal time-point 3. Unsorted PBMC libraries were generated from 2 million PBMCs stored in RNAlater at -80 °C until RNA extraction. Multiple sclerosis patients were enrolled in a US clinical protocol under which disease progression was evaluated by magnetic resonance imaging. PBMCs were separated from peripheral blood using Ficoll-Hypaque density gradient centrifugation and then cryopreserved in liquid nitrogen. The CDR3 goes from the cysteine to the phenylalanine over 16 residues. The retained sequence is limited to the CDR3, 48 bases, with the frame set at the first base.

This receptor chain uses TRBV21-1 and TRBJ2-3; no DNA check was done on the table's D call, TRBD1. TRBV21-1 is a pseudogene. What was sequenced was PBMCs. The source of this sequence is a woman aged 55-70 years with multiple sclerosis. This receptor carries the CDR3 CASSNPTGGGTDTQYF. The sequence in DNA is TGTGCCAGCAGCAACCCGACAGGGGGCGGCACAGATACGCAGTATTTT.